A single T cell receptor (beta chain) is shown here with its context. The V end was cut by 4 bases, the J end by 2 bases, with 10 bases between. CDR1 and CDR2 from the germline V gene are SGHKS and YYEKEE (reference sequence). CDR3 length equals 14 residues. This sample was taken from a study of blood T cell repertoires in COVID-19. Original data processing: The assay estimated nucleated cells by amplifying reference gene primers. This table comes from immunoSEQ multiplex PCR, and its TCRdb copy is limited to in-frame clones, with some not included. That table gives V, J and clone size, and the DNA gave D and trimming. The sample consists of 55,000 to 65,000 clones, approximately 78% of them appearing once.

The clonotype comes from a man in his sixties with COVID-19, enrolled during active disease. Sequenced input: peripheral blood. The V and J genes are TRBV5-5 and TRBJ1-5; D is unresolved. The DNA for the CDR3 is TGTGCCAGCAGCGGGCCCGGGGGCAATCAGCCCCAGCATTTT. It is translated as CASSGPGGNQPQHF.